One sample yielded the 18 T cell receptor beta chains listed below, sequenced in a study of T-cell reconstitution after alpha-beta-depleted transplantation in children (dated by TCRdb to about 2016). The treatment or condition label of this sample denotes: allogeneic hematopoietic cell transplantation with graft depleted of TCRalphabeta T cells and CD19 B cells. Library preparation used PCR. These reads were obtained on an Illumina HiSeq 2500. TCR library preparation used molecular barcoding, with unique molecular identifiers applied to normalize quantification of the TCRbeta repertoire. TCRdb's own reprocessing of the public reads used fastp at Q25 and MiXCR and kept productive beta chains. Records with the same CDR3 protein are collapsed into one entry carrying the most frequent genes and DNA. Within this sample are around 45,000 distinct CDR3 sequences, with about 47% of them counted one time only. The ten largest clones capture around two fifths of the sample.

The sample in question was peripheral blood, obtained before TCRalphabeta/CD19-depleted stem cell transplant. Receptors were obtained from a boy younger than two with SCID, due to receive a stem cell transplant.

The sample holds one count of this clonotype. V usage is TRBV7-9 and J usage is TRBJ2-7, with no clear D. CDR1 is SEHNR and CDR2 is FQNEAQ in the germline V gene (reference sequence). Trimming stripped 2 bases from V and 0 bases from J, with 11 bases between. This CDR3 region has 15 residues. The CDR3 DNA is TGTGCCAGCAGCTTAATCAGGCAGAGCTCCTACGAGCAGTACTTC. It yields the protein CASSLIRQSSYEQYF. Based on the CDR3 plus reference TRBV7-9 and TRBJ2-7, the full variable domain is DTGVSQNPRHKITKRGQNVTFRCDPISEHNRLYWYRQTLGQGPEFLTYFQNEAQLEKSRLLSDRFSAERPKGSFSTLEIQRTEQGDSAMYLCASSLIRQSSYEQYFGPGTRLTVT.

CDR3 DNA: TGCGCCAGCAGCTTGGTGACAGCGGGGAACACTGAAGCTTTCTTT. This translates into CASSLVTAGNTEAFF. V gene TRBV5-1 combines with J gene TRBJ1-1; perhaps TRBD1 as D (5 bases). Per the germline V gene, CDR1 is SGHRS and CDR2 is YFSETQ. The CDR3 loop spans 15 amino acids. Trimming cost V 0 bases and J 1 base, with 10 bases left between them.

This clonotype came up many times. The V gene is TRBV7-2, the J gene TRBJ2-3, with 11 bases that match TRBD2. Germline V gene sequence: CDR1 SGHTA, CDR2 FQGNSA. The CDR3 spans 16 residues. V lost 2 bases and J lost 2; bases outside the gene matches: 3. CDR3 in DNA: TGTGCCAGCAGCTTAATTAGCGGGGGGGCCACAGATACGCAGTATTTT. It is translated as CASSLISGGATDTQYF.

This clonotype was seen a handful of times. The chain recombines TRBV11-1 with TRBJ2-3, with TRBD2 as a possible D gene (6 bases). Germline V gene lookup returns CDR1 SGHAT and CDR2 FQDESV (reference sequence). The CDR3 runs 18 residues. V was clipped by 4 bases and J by 0 bases, with 20 bases between them. CDR3 nucleotides: TGTGCCAGCAGCTCGGGGGACCCAGACTATCTTAGCACAGATACGCAGTATTTT. This encodes CASSSGDPDYLSTDTQYF.

This clonotype is large (0.1 to 1%) by share. A read error may account for a junction end that differs from germline. J is TRBJ2-2 and V is TRBV19; D gene uncertain. Germline V gives CDR1 LNHDA, CDR2 SQIVND (reference sequence). This CDR3 contains 14 residues. The CDR3 spells CASSLEVNTGELFF. The CDR3 DNA follows: TGTGCCAGTAGTCTAGAGGTCAACACCGGGGAGCTGTTTTTT. The full variable domain, completed using reference TRBV19 and TRBJ2-2, is DGGITQSPKYLFRKEGQNVTLSCEQNLNHDAMYWYRQDPGQGLRLIYYSQIVNDFQKGDIAEGYSVSREKKESFPLTVTSAQKNPTAFYLCASSLEVNTGELFFGEGSRLTVL.

This clonotype was seen repeatedly, ten times or more. This chain links TRBV27 with TRBJ2-1; 8 bases align to TRBD1. The CDR3 totals 15 residues. The germline gives CDR1 MNHEY, CDR2 SMNVEV (reference sequence). The V gene end was trimmed by 5 bases and the J gene end by 9 bases; junction bases not matched to a gene: 12. This chain's CDR3 is CASSPSDRAGGEQFF. CDR3 bases: TGTGCCAGCAGTCCGTCGGACAGGGCCGGGGGTGAGCAGTTCTTC.

There are a few counts of this clonotype. The chain links TRBV28 to TRBJ1-5; D is unresolved. The CDR3 is 14 residues long. Per the germline V gene, CDR1 is MDHEN and CDR2 is SYDVKM. Deletions cut 2 bases from V and 4 bases from J, with 9 bases between. Here the CDR3 reads CASSLSQANQPQHF. As DNA, the CDR3 is TGTGCCAGCAGTTTAAGCCAGGCAAATCAGCCCCAGCATTTT. The full variable domain, with the rest looked up from reference TRBV28 and TRBJ1-5, is DVKVTQSSRYLVKRTGEKVFLECVQDMDHENMFWYRQDPGLGLRLIYFSYDVKMKEKGDIPEGYSVSREKKERFSLILESASTNQTSMYLCASSLSQANQPQHFGDGTRLSIL.

In its sample, this clonotype was seen once. V and J are TRBV7-3 and TRBJ2-5; possible D gene TRBD2, 5 bases. Germline V gives CDR1 SGHTA, CDR2 FQGTGA. Trimming stripped 1 base from V and 4 bases from J, with 7 bases between. The CDR3 has 13 amino acids. The CDR3 DNA is TGTGCCAGCAGCTTAAACAGCGGAGAGACCCAGTACTTC. Its translation is CASSLNSGETQYF.

The chain employs TRBV5-1 and TRBJ2-5, with TRBD1 matching 10 bases. Germline assignment: CDR1 SGHRS and CDR2 YFSETQ. This CDR3 has 13 amino acids. The V gene end was trimmed by 3 bases and the J gene end by 4 bases; junction bases not matched to a gene: 0. The CDR3 reads CASSWTGGETQYF. CDR3 nucleotide sequence: TGCGCCAGCAGCTGGACAGGGGGAGAGACCCAGTACTTC.

V usage is TRBV5-1 and J usage is TRBJ2-3; 9 bases agree with TRBD2. The J segment lost 9 bases and the V segment lost 3 bases, leaving 8 bases of the junction unmatched. Per germline, CDR1 SGHRS and CDR2 YFSETQ. The CDR3 length is 14 residues. Here the CDR3 reads CASSSPGLAITQYF. The CDR3 DNA reads as TGCGCCAGCAGCTCTCCCGGACTAGCGATAACGCAGTATTTT.

The gene calls are TRBV9 and TRBJ1-2; no clear D. Germline CDR1 reads SGDLS; CDR2 reads YYNGEE. The CDR3 is 12 amino acids. The ends were cut back, 3 bases at V and 4 bases at J, with 7 bases in the middle. The CDR3 spells CASSELGYGYTF. CDR3 bases: TGTGCCAGCAGCGAACTTGGCTATGGCTACACCTTC.

CDR3 nucleotides: TGTGCCAGCAGCTCGCGGGACCTCACAGATACGCAGTATTTT. It is translated as CASSSRDLTDTQYF. The chain is built from TRBV3-1 and TRBJ2-3; tentative D call: TRBD2 (6 bases). In germline, CDR1 is LGHDT, CDR2 YNNKEL (reference sequence). Trimming removed 5 bases at V and 2 bases at J, with 11 bases between. CDR3 length: 14 residues.

This clonotype has a count of ten or more. The genes are TRBV20-1 and TRBJ1-1; TRBD1 is a possible D gene (6 bases). Germline CDR1 DFQATT, CDR2 SNEGSKA (reference sequence). With 6 bases removed from V and 5 bases from J, the gap between germline ends came to 16 bases. This CDR3 has 13 residues. CDR3 residues: CSAPRGGETEAFF. DNA for the CDR3: TGCAGTGCCCCAAGGGGGGGCGAAACTGAAGCTTTCTTT.

This clonotype was detected ten times or more. The J gene is TRBJ2-1, the V gene TRBV5-1; 9 positions match TRBD2. Germline CDR1 and CDR2: SGHRS and YFSETQ. With 7 bases clipped from V and 4 bases from J, the junction kept 6 bases outside the gene matches. CDR3 length: 14 residues. CDR3 region: CASAPGLAYNEQFF. The CDR3, as DNA: TGCGCCAGCGCTCCGGGACTAGCTTACAATGAGCAGTTCTTC.

This chain links TRBV6-1 with TRBJ1-1; no definite D call. CDR3 length equals 12 residues. The ends were cut back, 6 bases at V and 3 bases at J, with 8 bases in the middle. Per the germline V gene, CDR1 is MNHNS and CDR2 is SASEGT. The CDR3 spells CASRRQDTEAFF. CDR3 in DNA: TGTGCCAGCAGACGGCAGGACACTGAAGCTTTCTTT.

The chain couples TRBV20-1 to TRBJ2-2; D unresolved. Germline assignment: CDR1 DFQATT and CDR2 SNEGSKA (reference sequence). The V end lost 2 bases, the J end lost 6 bases, and 4 bases lay between the germline ends. The length of the CDR3 is 11 residues. The CDR3 is CSARIAGELFF. For the CDR3, the DNA is TGCAGTGCTAGAATAGCCGGGGAGCTGTTTTTT.

This clonotype was seen a handful of times. This rearrangement joins TRBV7-2 to TRBJ2-2; 8 bases map to TRBD1. The germline gives CDR1 SGHTA, CDR2 FQGNSA. With V trimmed by 5 bases and J by 5 bases, 7 bases remained unmatched. This CDR3 has 15 residues. CDR3 DNA sequence: TGTGCCAGCAGCCCCGGACAGGGAGTGACCGGGGAGCTGTTTTTT. Translating it yields CASSPGQGVTGELFF.

This chain uses TRBV6-6 with TRBJ1-2; D remains unclear. CDR3 length: 13 amino acids. The germline V and J ends were trimmed by 2 bases and 2 bases, with 6 bases remaining between them. Germline assignment: CDR1 MNHNY and CDR2 SVGAGI (reference sequence). The CDR3 DNA follows: TGTGCCAGCAGTTACGCCGGGAACTATGGCTACACCTTC. Its translation is CASSYAGNYGYTF.